This is a list of T cell receptor beta chains from one sample in a study of CD8 T cells in Susac syndrome. MiXCR was run by TCRdb on the immunoSEQ multiplex PCR reads, yielding one entry per CDR3 protein. The sample carries fewer than 350,000 distinct CDR3 sequences, about 91% recorded once. The specimen was CD4+ T cells from PBMCs. The origin of the receptors is a human donor with multiple sclerosis. Both conserved end residues are part of each CDR3. D genes are given only for firm matches. Clone size is shown for a subset of rows, as once, few, many or a class of expanded clone.

d_call,clone_size,j_call,v_call,cdr3_nt,cdr3_aa
TRBD1,NA,TRBJ1-1,TRBV30,TGTGCCTGGACGGGACAGTGGAGTGAAGCTTTCTTT,CAWTGQWSEAFF
NA,NA,TRBJ2-7,TRBV7-9,TGTGCCAGCTCCTCTCGGCGGGTCAACTCCTACGAGCAGTACTTC,CASSSRRVNSYEQYF
TRBD1,NA,TRBJ1-4,TRBV28,TGTGCCAGCAGTTTAAGGCGTCAGGGGGCTGAAAAACTGTTTTTT,CASSLRRQGAEKLFF
NA,few,TRBJ1-5,TRBV12-3/TRBV12-4,TGTGCCAGCAGTTTAGGTGGCGCTAATCAGCCCCAGCATTTT,CASSLGGANQPQHF
NA,NA,TRBJ2-3,TRBV7-3,TGTGCCAGCAGCGCCGGGACCTTAAGGGCAGATACGCAGTATTTT,CASSAGTLRADTQYF
TRBD2,NA,TRBJ2-2,TRBV19,TGTGCCAGTAGTACCGCTAGCGGAACGAACACCGGGGAGCTGTTTTTT,CASSTASGTNTGELFF
NA,NA,TRBJ2-5,TRBV5-1,TGCGCCAGCAGCTTGCGGGACCCGGGGGAGACCCAGTACTTC,CASSLRDPGETQYF
TRBD2,NA,TRBJ2-1,TRBV11-2,TGTGCCAGCATCAAACTAGCGGGGGGGCCCAATGAGCAGTTCTTC,CASIKLAGGPNEQFF
NA,NA,TRBJ1-2,TRBV6-6,TGTGCCAGCAGTTACCCAGCCCTGACAAGGGGCGATGGCTACACCTTC,CASSYPALTRGDGYTF
NA,NA,TRBJ1-5,TRBV19,TGTGCCAGTAGTATAACCCAACAGCCCCAGCATTTT,CASSITQQPQHF
TRBD2,NA,TRBJ2-3,TRBV19,TGTGCCAGTAGACCACTGCATAGCGGGGGGGCCTTAGATACGCAGTATTTT,CASRPLHSGGALDTQYF
NA,NA,TRBJ2-7,TRBV5-1,TGCGCCAGCAGTGCCCAGGCGGGCCCCTACGAGCAGTACTTC,CASSAQAGPYEQYF
NA,NA,TRBJ1-2,TRBV30,TGTGCCTGGAGTTCCCGCAGCCAGAATGGCGTTCGAGGCTATGGCTACACCTTC,CAWSSRSQNGVRGYGYTF
NA,NA,TRBJ1-1,TRBV20-1,TGCAGTGCTCGTAAGCCGAACACTGAAGCTTTCTTT,CSARKPNTEAFF
NA,NA,TRBJ2-7,TRBV5-1,TGCGCCAGCAGCTTGGGCAGGGGTGCACCCTACGAGCAGTACTTC,CASSLGRGAPYEQYF
NA,NA,TRBJ1-4,TRBV7-9,TGTGCCAGCAGCTTAGCGGGAGGGGAGGCGGAAAAACTGTTTTTT,CASSLAGGEAEKLFF
NA,NA,TRBJ2-5,TRBV29-1,TGCAGCGTTGGAGTCTTCCAAGAGACCCAGTACTTC,CSVGVFQETQYF
TRBD1,NA,TRBJ2-7,TRBV19,TGTGCCAGTAGTATGGCGACAGGGGGTCTTTCCGAGCAGTACTTC,CASSMATGGLSEQYF
NA,NA,TRBJ2-1,TRBV18,TGTGCCAGCTCACCATCGGTTCGGAGGAGCTCCTACAATGAGCAGTTCTTC,CASSPSVRRSSYNEQFF
NA,few,TRBJ2-5,TRBV5-6,TGTGCCAGCAGCTTGCGAGGGGCTCAAGAGACCCAGTACTTC,CASSLRGAQETQYF
TRBD2,NA,TRBJ2-3,TRBV7-2,TGTGCCAGCAGCTTAGACGAAGGGAGGGCCGGTACGCAGTATTTT,CASSLDEGRAGTQYF
TRBD1,NA,TRBJ1-5,TRBV7-2,TGTGCCAGCAGCTCGGGGACAGGGGGAGGTAATCAGCCCCAGCATTTT,CASSSGTGGGNQPQHF
NA,NA,TRBJ2-6,TRBV7-9,TGTGCCAGCAGCTTAGTCCGGGTGCGCGACTCTGGGGCCAACGTCCTGACTTTC,CASSLVRVRDSGANVLTF
NA,NA,TRBJ2-7,TRBV19,TGTGCCAGTAGTATAGCCCAGGGAGCCTACGAGCAGTACTTC,CASSIAQGAYEQYF
TRBD2,NA,TRBJ2-3,TRBV7-3,TGTGCCAGCAGCTTAACAGGAAGCGGGGGGGGCACAGATACGCAGTATTTT,CASSLTGSGGGTDTQYF
NA,NA,TRBJ1-1,TRBV3-1,TGTGCCAGCAGCCTTGCGTGGGTAGGTGAAGCTTTCTTT,CASSLAWVGEAFF
NA,NA,TRBJ1-3,TRBV5-8,TGTGCCAGCAGCTTGGGGTCGGCGGGACTAGGAACCACCATATATTTT,CASSLGSAGLGTTIYF
NA,NA,TRBJ2-1,TRBV29-1,TGCAGCGTTGATTCTATGCGGACCTACAATGAGCAGTTCTTC,CSVDSMRTYNEQFF
NA,once,TRBJ2-3,TRBV5-1,TGCGCCAGCAGCTTGCAGACAATCACAGATACGCAGTATTTT,CASSLQTITDTQYF
TRBD1,NA,TRBJ1-2,TRBV11-2,TGTGCCAGCAGCTTAGTAGACAGGGGAGGCTATGGCTACACCTTC,CASSLVDRGGYGYTF
TRBD2,once,TRBJ2-5,TRBV6-2/TRBV6-3,TGTGCCAGCAGCCCCGGGACTAGCGGGAGTGCGCGGGAGACCCAGTACTTC,CASSPGTSGSARETQYF
TRBD1,NA,TRBJ2-2,TRBV12-3/TRBV12-4,TGTGCCAGCAGGCGACAGGGGGCTGGCGGGGAGCTGTTTTTT,CASRRQGAGGELFF
NA,NA,TRBJ1-1,TRBV7-9,TGTGCCAGCAGCTCCGCGACGTTCCCCACTGAAGCTTTCTTT,CASSSATFPTEAFF
NA,NA,TRBJ1-2,TRBV5-4,TGTGCCAGCAGCTTGTGGGGACCTAGGCAGGGCTACACCTTC,CASSLWGPRQGYTF
NA,NA,TRBJ2-1,TRBV6-1,TGTGCCAGCAGCCTCCGGGACACGGTGTTCTTC,CASSLRDTVFF
TRBD1,NA,TRBJ1-1,TRBV30,TGTGCCTGGGGACGAAGGGGGCCAAAAGCTTTCTTT,CAWGRRGPKAFF
NA,once,TRBJ2-3,TRBV10-3,TGTGCCATCAGTGAGTCTCAAGATACGCAGTATTTT,CAISESQDTQYF
TRBD2,NA,TRBJ2-3,TRBV2,TGTGCCAGCAGCCCCGAGAGCGGGGGCCTCACAGATACGCAGTATTTT,CASSPESGGLTDTQYF
NA,NA,TRBJ1-1,TRBV3-1,TGTGCCAGCAGCCCGACCTTGTGGGGGACTGAAGCTTTCTTT,CASSPTLWGTEAFF